The 16 T cell receptor beta chains below all came from one sample that was sequenced in a study of cytomegalovirus exposure and HLA in healthy donors. PCR used 60 Vbeta primers and 13 Jbeta primers. Measured with immunoSEQ multiplex PCR; TCRdb has only the in-frame clones, and not every one. The data show about 100,000 clones, around 85% seen once. The sample comprised PBMCs. All receptors derive from a man between 25 and 39 years old in good health and CMV-seronegative.

The chain is built from TRBV6-5 and TRBJ2-7; the D gene is possibly TRBD2 (6 bases). Germline assignment: CDR1 MNHEY and CDR2 SVGAGI. The V and J ends lost 3 bases and 2 bases respectively, with 11 bases between them. The CDR3 is 14 amino acids. The CDR3 region is CASSYRGGAYEQYF. In DNA form, the CDR3 reads TGTGCCAGCAGTTATCGGGGCGGGGCCTACGAGCAGTACTTC.

The chain joins TRBV5-4 to TRBJ2-1; 12 bases agree with TRBD2. The J segment lost 8 bases and the V segment lost 0 bases, leaving 6 bases of the junction unmatched. CDR1 and CDR2 (germline): SGHNT, YYREEE (reference sequence). The CDR3 length is 16 residues. The CDR3 DNA is TGTGCCAGCAGCTTGGTGACTAGCGGGAGTGTTGATGAGCAGTTCTTC. Its translation: CASSLVTSGSVDEQFF.

This clone was seen a few times. This chain uses TRBV9 with TRBJ2-5; 7 nucleotides align to TRBD1. V was clipped by 3 bases and J by 5 bases; unmatched bases: 7. The CDR3 has 14 residues. CDR1 and CDR2 (germline): SGDLS, YYNGEE. This CDR3 is CASSAATGLETQYF. CDR3 sequence (DNA): TGTGCCAGCAGCGCTGCGACAGGGCTGGAGACCCAGTACTTC.

The CDR3 sequence: CASSLEAPTHREDQPQHF. Written as DNA, the CDR3 is TGTGCCAGCAGTTTAGAAGCCCCGACACATAGGGAGGATCAGCCCCAGCATTTT. The chain couples TRBV27 to TRBJ1-5; no definite D call. This CDR3 region has 18 residues. The V end was cut by 2 bases, the J end by 5 bases, with 22 bases between. The V gene's germline CDR1 is MNHEY and CDR2 SMNVEV (reference sequence).

This clone showed up just once. The chain carries TRBV21-1 and TRBJ2-4; the D call of TRBD1 is as the table states it, not checked on the DNA. TRBV21-1 is assigned pseudogene status. The CDR3 is 15 residues long. The CDR3 is CASSGQGAAKNIQYF. The DNA for the CDR3 is TGTGCCAGCAGCGGACAGGGGGCGGCCAAAAACATTCAGTACTTC.

The genes are TRBV6-5 and TRBJ2-7; TRBD2 matches 9 bases. V gave up 7 bases and J gave up 2 bases; unmatched junction bases: 9. Germline assignment: CDR1 MNHEY and CDR2 SVGAGI. The CDR3 sequence is 15 residues long. CDR3 nucleotide sequence: TGTGCCAGCATTCCACTTAGCGGGGGAGCCTACGAGCAGTACTTC. Its protein product is CASIPLSGGAYEQYF.

The rearrangement joins TRBV19 to TRBJ1-5; D is unclear. Germline lookup yields CDR1 LNHDA and CDR2 SQIVND (reference sequence). The V and J ends lost 10 bases and 0 bases respectively, with 10 bases between them. The CDR3 runs to 13 residues. CDR3 in amino acids: CATSANSNQPQHF. The CDR3 DNA is TGTGCCACCTCAGCGAATAGCAATCAGCCCCAGCATTTT.

The chain employs TRBV4-3 and TRBJ2-1; 7 bases align to TRBD2. The CDR3 runs to 17 residues. Per germline, CDR1 LGHNA and CDR2 YSLEER. V lost 0 bases and J lost 3; bases outside the gene matches: 8. This CDR3 is CASSQEGGGSVYNEQFF. CDR3 DNA: TGCGCCAGCAGCCAAGAGGGTGGCGGGAGTGTCTACAATGAGCAGTTCTTC.

V is TRBV7-9 and J is TRBJ1-1; D gene unclear. V gave up 5 bases and J gave up 1 base, with 11 bases separating them. Germline CDR1 reads SEHNR; CDR2 reads FQNEAQ (reference sequence). The CDR3 spans 14 residues. This chain's CDR3 is CASSLGTANTEAFF. CDR3 sequence (DNA): TGTGCCAGCAGCCTGGGCACAGCGAACACTGAAGCTTTCTTT.

The V call is TRBV30, the J call TRBJ1-5; TRBD1 aligns across 9 bases. V shed 0 bases, J shed 4 bases, and the junction held 4 bases outside the gene matches. CDR3 length: 15 residues. Per germline, CDR1 GTSNPN and CDR2 SVGIG (reference sequence). Here the CDR3 DNA reads TGTGCCTGGAGTGTCCCCGGGACAGGGAATCAGCCCCAGCATTTT. It yields the protein CAWSVPGTGNQPQHF.

The rearrangement uses TRBV9 and TRBJ1-1; D is unclear. The V end was cut by 0 bases, the J end by 0 bases, with 18 bases between. In germline, CDR1 is SGDLS, CDR2 YYNGEE. The CDR3 sequence is 18 residues long. The CDR3 region has the DNA TGTGCCAGCAGCGTAGTGGCAGACACTTGGGCTATGAACACTGAAGCTTTCTTT. As protein: CASSVVADTWAMNTEAFF.

The chain carries TRBV5-1 and TRBJ2-7; TRBD2 matches at 14 bases. Germline values: CDR1 SGHRS, CDR2 YFSETQ. This CDR3 has 15 residues. V lost 3 bases to trimming and J lost 5 bases; unmatched junction nucleotides: 4. The CDR3 protein is CASSSGTSGGDEQYF. For the CDR3, the DNA is TGCGCCAGCAGCTCAGGGACTAGCGGGGGCGACGAGCAGTACTTC. Combining the CDR3 with reference TRBV5-1 and TRBJ2-7 gives the whole variable domain KAGVTQTPRYLIKTRGQQVTLSCSPISGHRSVSWYQQTPGQGLQFLFEYFSETQRNKGNFPGRFSGRQFSNSRSEMNVSTLELGDSALYLCASSSGTSGGDEQYFGPGTRLTVT.

This clone has only one observation. The V call is TRBV10-3, the J call TRBJ1-4; TRBD1 matches at 7 bases. This CDR3 has 15 amino acids. V lost 6 bases, J lost 3 bases, and 7 bases stayed unmatched. Germline V gene lookup returns CDR1 ENHRY and CDR2 SYGVKD. DNA for the CDR3: TGTGCCATCAGCCCCTCGACAGGGTCTAATGAAAAACTGTTTTTT. Translation: CAISPSTGSNEKLFF.

The rearrangement links TRBV7-9 to TRBJ1-1; the D is unclear. CDR3 size: 12 residues. V was shortened by 8 bases and J by 4 bases, with 11 bases between the two germline ends. Germline lookup yields CDR1 SEHNR and CDR2 FQNEAQ (reference sequence). CDR3 residues: CASGLGSTEAFF. For the CDR3, the DNA is TGTGCCAGCGGATTGGGGAGCACTGAAGCTTTCTTT. The full variable domain, its missing parts supplied by reference TRBV7-9 and TRBJ1-1, is DTGVSQNPRHKITKRGQNVTFRCDPISEHNRLYWYRQTLGQGPEFLTYFQNEAQLEKSRLLSDRFSAERPKGSFSTLEIQRTEQGDSAMYLCASGLGSTEAFFGQGTRLTVV.

This sequence joins TRBV30 and TRBJ1-2, with D unclear. Trimming removed 3 bases at V and 0 bases at J, with 17 bases between. CDR1 and CDR2 (germline): GTSNPN, SVGIG (reference sequence). This CDR3 is 16 amino acids long. In nucleotides, the CDR3 is TGTGCCTGGAGGAGATCCGTGGTGAGCCCTAACTATGGCTACACCTTC. Translating it yields CAWRRSVVSPNYGYTF.

V gene TRBV19 combines with J gene TRBJ2-1; D ambiguous. The V end lost 2 bases, the J end lost 7 bases, and 3 bases lay between the germline ends. CDR1 is LNHDA and CDR2 is SQIVND in the germline V gene (reference sequence). The CDR3 covers 11 residues. The CDR3 coding sequence is TGTGCCAGTAGTATACGGAATGAGCAGTTCTTC. Protein sequence: CASSIRNEQFF.